A selection of T cell receptor beta chains follows, all from one sample in a study of CD8+ T cells in alopecia areata. Clones were sequenced by immunoSEQ multiplex PCR, and TCRdb holds only the in-frame ones, with some missing. The sample includes 35,000 to 45,000 clones, 80% to 95% of them seen just once. The specimen comprised CD8+ T cells sorted from blood, sampled at week 24, from a patient treated with tofacitinib. The receptor set was obtained from a human donor with alopecia areata. Both conserved end residues are part of each CDR3. The D gene is left open where the match is weak. A clone size is listed for some rows: how often the clone was seen (once, few, many), or a class if it is expanded.

CSVVGLAGSYNEQFF TGCAGCGTCGTCGGACTAGCGGGATCCTACAATGAGCAGTTCTTC TRBD2 TRBJ2-1 - TRBV29-1
CASSQVRDPYDTDTQYF TGCGCCAGCAGCCAAGTCCGGGACCCCTATGACACAGATACGCAGTATTTT - TRBJ2-3 - TRBV4-3
CASSLRPGSGELFF TGTGCTAGCAGCTTAAGGCCAGGGTCCGGGGAGCTGTTTTTT - TRBJ2-2 - TRBV7-7
CASSCNIESRKYGYTF TGTGCCAGCAGCTGTAACATTGAATCTCGAAAGTATGGCTACACCTTC - TRBJ1-2 once TRBV7-6
CASSDARIGADTQYF TGTGCCAGCAGTGACGCGCGAATTGGGGCAGATACGCAGTATTTT - TRBJ2-3 - TRBV6-4
CASSLGGPTDTQYF TGTGCCAGCAGCTTAGGGGGACCCACAGATACGCAGTATTTT - TRBJ2-3 once TRBV7-6
CASSEAGLSTDTQYF TGTGCCAGCAGTGAAGCAGGGCTAAGCACAGATACGCAGTATTTT - TRBJ2-3 once TRBV2
CASSVAGGTRNEQFF TGTGCCAGCAGCGTAGCGGGGGGGACCCGCAATGAGCAGTTCTTC TRBD2 TRBJ2-1 - TRBV9
CASRRSGSYNEQFF TGTGCCAGTAGACGTAGCGGATCCTACAATGAGCAGTTCTTC - TRBJ2-1 - TRBV19
CASSLKGIYGANVLTF TGTGCCAGCAGCTTAAAAGGGATTTATGGGGCCAACGTCCTGACTTTC - TRBJ2-6 - TRBV13
CASSQDGPAEQYF TGTGCCAGCAGCCAAGACGGCCCCGCCGAGCAGTACTTC - TRBJ2-7 - TRBV4-2
CASSFGLAEQYF TGTGCCAGCAGCTTTGGACTAGCGGAGCAGTACTTC TRBD2 TRBJ2-5 - TRBV7-9
CASSPLWAGGPTDTQYF TGCGCCAGCAGCCCTCTGTGGGCGGGGGGGCCCACAGATACGCAGTATTTT TRBD2 TRBJ2-3 - TRBV4-1
CASGLVGEPSETQYF TGTGCTAGTGGTTTGGTCGGAGAGCCTAGCGAGACCCAGTACTTC - TRBJ2-5 - TRBV12-5
CSVLTRQGSYEQYF TGCAGCGTCCTTACCAGACAGGGTTCCTACGAGCAGTACTTC TRBD1 TRBJ2-7 - TRBV29-1
CAISGPSGTGAGANVLTF TGTGCCATCAGTGGACCCTCCGGGACAGGGGCCGGGGCCAACGTCCTGACTTTC TRBD1 TRBJ2-6 - TRBV10-3
CASQTSGARYNEQFF TGTGCCAGCCAGACTAGCGGGGCCCGCTACAATGAGCAGTTCTTC TRBD2 TRBJ2-1 - TRBV7-8
CASSQGNYNEQFF TGTGCCAGCAGTCAGGGGAACTACAATGAGCAGTTCTTC - TRBJ2-1 - TRBV6-5
CASSRTVYEVELFF TGTGCCAGCAGTCGGACCGTTTATGAAGTGGAGCTGTTTTTT - TRBJ2-2 - TRBV6-4
CSVDLGEISNTEAFF TGCAGCGTTGATTTGGGGGAGATATCGAACACTGAAGCTTTCTTT - TRBJ1-1 - TRBV29-1
CATSSRGGGDTQYF TGTGCCACCAGCAGCCGGGGGGGCGGAGATACGCAGTATTTT TRBD2 TRBJ2-3 - TRBV15
CASSLSLELAEAFF TGTGCCAGCAGCTTATCGCTGGAACTAGCTGAAGCTTTCTTT - TRBJ1-1 - TRBV11-2
CSVDEGANEQYF TGCAGCGTTGACGAGGGGGCTAACGAGCAGTACTTC TRBD1 TRBJ2-7 - TRBV29-1
CASSQDLWGQGDTGELFF TGCGCCAGCAGCCAAGATCTTTGGGGACAGGGGGACACCGGGGAGCTGTTTTTT TRBD1 TRBJ2-2 - TRBV4-3
CASSVEGLAGTDTQYF TGTGCCAGCAGCGTAGAAGGACTAGCGGGCACAGATACGCAGTATTTT TRBD2 TRBJ2-3 - TRBV9
CAAGGGSSYEQYF TGTGCAGCAGGGGGTGGAAGCTCCTACGAGCAGTACTTC TRBD1 TRBJ2-7 - TRBV27
CASSQPREGSWNTGELFF TGTGCCAGCAGCCAACCACGGGAGGGAAGTTGGAACACCGGGGAGCTGTTTTTT TRBD2 TRBJ2-2 - TRBV4-2
CASSPTDPGEQYF TGTGCCAGCAGCCCGACCGACCCGGGTGAGCAGTACTTC - TRBJ2-7 - TRBV7-2
CASSQDISGTGVSYEQYF TGCGCCAGCAGCCAAGATATTTCCGGGACAGGGGTATCCTACGAGCAGTACTTC TRBD1 TRBJ2-7 - TRBV4-3
CAISESIGYYGYTF TGTGCCATCAGTGAGTCGATCGGGTACTATGGCTACACCTTC - TRBJ1-2 - TRBV10-3
CASSYGTGTYEQYF TGTGCCAGCAGCTACGGGACAGGGACCTACGAGCAGTACTTC TRBD1 TRBJ2-7 - TRBV7-6
CASSLGPDYEQYF TGTGCCAGCAGTCTCGGACCCGACTACGAGCAGTACTTC - TRBJ2-7 - TRBV27
CASITGNTEAFF TGTGCCAGTATCACCGGGAACACTGAAGCTTTCTTT - TRBJ1-1 - TRBV19
CASRPRRDRGDGELFF TGTGCCAGTCGACCGAGACGGGACAGGGGTGACGGGGAGCTGTTTTTT TRBD1 TRBJ2-2 - TRBV19
CACGPPEYF TGTGCCTGCGGACCTCCGGAATACTTC - TRBJ2-7 - TRBV30
CASSFSNYEQYF TGTGCCAGCAGCTTTTCCAACTACGAGCAGTACTTC - TRBJ2-7 - TRBV11-2
CSAPGGIAGGPRNEQFF TGCAGCGCCCCAGGGGGAATAGCGGGGGGGCCGAGAAATGAGCAGTTCTTC TRBD2 TRBJ2-1 - TRBV29-1
CATSGQWGRGDIQYF TGTGCCACCAGCGGGCAGTGGGGGCGCGGGGACATTCAGTACTTC - TRBJ2-4 - TRBV15
CASSQDRQGGYEKLFF TGCGCCAGCAGCCAAGACCGACAGGGGGGATATGAAAAACTGTTTTTT TRBD1 TRBJ1-4 - TRBV4-3
CASSQDIGEPSMGGYF TGCGCCAGCAGCCAAGATATAGGGGAGCCTTCTATGGGGGGGTATTTT - TRBJ2-3 - TRBV4-3
CASSPRTVGETQYF TGCGCCAGCAGCCCCCGGACAGTAGGGGAGACCCAGTACTTC - TRBJ2-5 - TRBV4-1
CASSVGLGASGGGETQYF TGTGCCAGCAGCGTAGGGCTGGGGGCTAGCGGGGGAGGAGAGACCCAGTACTTC TRBD2 TRBJ2-5 - TRBV9
CASSQLGDRGKYEQYF TGCGCCAGCAGCCAATTAGGAGACAGGGGCAAGTACGAGCAGTACTTC TRBD1 TRBJ2-7 - TRBV4-1
CASSQSAGPATDTQYF TGCGCCAGCAGCCAATCCGCGGGACCCGCCACAGATACGCAGTATTTT - TRBJ2-3 - TRBV4-1